The 14 T cell receptor beta chains reported below all come from one sample, sequenced in a study of blood T cell repertoires in COVID-19. Clones were sequenced by immunoSEQ multiplex PCR, and TCRdb holds only the in-frame ones, with some missing. The data contain under 200,000 clones, about 88% of them seen just once; the ten biggest clones take up 0.99%. Sequenced: peripheral blood. The receptors were gathered from a man aged 18 to 29 with acute or convalescent COVID-19.

The V and J genes are TRBV4-2 and TRBJ2-2; 9 positions match TRBD2. CDR3 length: 18 amino acids. V was clipped by 1 base and J by 6 bases; unmatched bases: 12. Germline V gene sequence: CDR1 LGHNA, CDR2 YNFKEQ. CDR3 in DNA: TGTGCCAGCAGCCAAGTAGGAGGTTTGGCGGGGGGGCCCGGGGAGCTGTTTTTT. Amino acid sequence: CASSQVGGLAGGPGELFF.

The genes are TRBV19 and TRBJ1-1; D remains unclear. V gave up 4 bases and J gave up 0 bases, with 15 bases separating them. Germline CDR1 reads LNHDA; CDR2 reads SQIVND (reference sequence). This CDR3 spans 16 amino acids. The CDR3 DNA reads as TGTGCCAGTAGTAAACGGCAGACTACAATGAACACTGAAGCTTTCTTT. Translation gives CASSKRQTTMNTEAFF.

The rearrangement uses TRBV5-4 and TRBJ2-7; 7 bases match TRBD1. The germline CDR1 and CDR2 sequences are SGHNT and YYREEE (reference sequence). The trim removed 2 bases at V and 1 base at J, leaving 3 bases unmatched. CDR3 length: 14 residues. The CDR3 coding sequence is TGTGCCAGCAGCTTTGGGACAGATTCCTACGAGCAGTACGTC. Amino acid sequence: CASSFGTDSYEQYV.

The chain joins TRBV7-8 to TRBJ2-2, with D possibly TRBD2 on 6 matching bases. Germline V CDR1 and CDR2: SGHVS, FQNEAQ. V was trimmed by 5 bases and J by 1 base, leaving 14 bases between them. The CDR3 has 16 residues. CDR3 sequence: CASSAGGRMNTGELFF. As DNA, the CDR3 is TGTGCCAGCAGCGCCGGGGGTAGGATGAACACCGGGGAGCTGTTTTTT. Full variable domain (missing parts from reference TRBV7-8 and TRBJ2-2): GAGVSQSPRYKVAKRGQDVALRCDPISGHVSLFWYQQALGQGPEFLTYFQNEAQLDKSGLPSDRFFAERPEGSVSTLKIQRTQQEDSAVYLCASSAGGRMNTGELFFGEGSRLTVL.

This clone was picked up one time. The chain carries TRBV10-3 and TRBJ1-1; no clear D. CDR1 ENHRY and CDR2 SYGVKD come from the germline V gene. This CDR3 region has 14 residues. The ends were cut back, 7 bases at V and 0 bases at J, with 12 bases in the middle. This CDR3 reads CAIKVRSMNTEAFF. In DNA, the CDR3 is TGTGCCATCAAGGTGCGGAGCATGAACACTGAAGCTTTCTTT.

The table lists this clone with a count of one. CDR3 region: CASSQDGQLSGNTIYF. The CDR3 DNA reads TGTGCCAGCAGCCAAGACGGACAGCTATCGGGAAACACCATATATTTT. The chain carries TRBV3-1 (or the pseudogene TRBV3-2) and TRBJ1-3; the D gene is possibly TRBD1 (6 bases). The CDR3 runs to 16 residues. The germline V and J ends were trimmed by 0 bases and 4 bases, with 13 bases remaining between them. Germline CDR1 reads LGHDT; CDR2 reads YNNKEL (reference sequence).

V and J are TRBV5-1 and TRBJ2-7; D possibly corresponds to TRBD1 (5 bases). Germline V lookup: CDR1 SGHRS, CDR2 YFSETQ. There are 13 residues in the CDR3. Deletions cut 4 bases from V and 6 bases from J, with 14 bases between. In DNA, the CDR3 is TGCGCCAGCAGCACGGGCAGTCAGGGCGAGCAGTACTTC. Amino acid sequence: CASSTGSQGEQYF.

Points on this clone: An end of the junction differs from the germline gene, which may be a read error. V gene TRBV30 combines with J gene TRBJ1-5; 7 bases match TRBD1. Germline V gives CDR1 GTSNPN, CDR2 SVGIG (reference sequence). The CDR3 has 12 residues. CDR3 nucleotides: TGTGCCTGGGGAGGGGGCAAGCAGCCCCAGCATTTT. Amino acid sequence: CAWGGGKQPQHF.

This chain links TRBV14 with TRBJ2-5; 12 bases are shared with TRBD2. V lost 4 bases to trimming and J lost 10 bases; unmatched junction nucleotides: 7. This CDR3 is 14 amino acids long. The germline V gene encodes CDR1 SGHDN and CDR2 FVKESK. Here the CDR3 reads CASSPPGLAGIQYF. CDR3 DNA: TGTGCCAGCAGCCCACCCGGACTAGCGGGGATCCAGTACTTC.

The CDR3 DNA follows: TGTGCCAGCAGCTTAGTTGAGACCCCGGGCACCGGGGAGCTGTTTTTT. Translation: CASSLVETPGTGELFF. J is TRBJ2-2 and V is TRBV7-6; no firm D call. CDR1 is SGHVS, CDR2 FNYEAQ, per germline. There are 16 residues in the CDR3. Trimming stripped 1 base from V and 4 bases from J, with 13 bases between. Full variable domain (rest looked up from reference TRBV7-6 and TRBJ2-2): GAGVSQSPRYKVTKRGQDVALRCDPISGHVSLYWYRQALGQGPEFLTYFNYEAQQDKSGLPNDRFSAERPEGSISTLTIQRTEQRDSAMYRCASSLVETPGTGELFFGEGSRLTVL.

This chain joins TRBV5-4 and TRBJ2-1, with TRBD2 matching 12 bases. Trimming took 4 bases from V and 5 from J; bases not matched to a gene: 13. From germline, CDR1 is SGHNT and CDR2 YYREEE (reference sequence). This CDR3 comprises 18 residues. CDR3 sequence (DNA): TGTGCCAGCAGCACAGGACTAGCGGGGCACTCAGGGGACAATGAGCAGTTCTTC. This gives the protein CASSTGLAGHSGDNEQFF.

The rearrangement uses TRBV7-9 and TRBJ2-2; TRBD2 matches at 15 bases. The J segment lost 3 bases and the V segment lost 6 bases, leaving 8 bases of the junction unmatched. The germline V gene encodes CDR1 SEHNR and CDR2 FQNEAQ (reference sequence). The CDR3 contains 18 residues. The CDR3 is CASSFRGTSGGHTGELFF. CDR3 DNA: TGTGCCAGCAGTTTTCGCGGGACTAGCGGGGGGCACACCGGGGAGCTGTTTTTT.

The rearrangement joins TRBV6-5 to TRBJ1-4; 9 bases are shared with TRBD1. The CDR3 is made up of 15 amino acids. With 0 bases clipped from V and 7 bases from J, the junction kept 3 bases outside the gene matches. CDR1 is MNHEY and CDR2 is SVGAGI in the germline V gene. The CDR3 DNA sequence: TGTGCCAGCAGTTACTCGGACAGGGGAGCTGAAAAACTGTTTTTT. Residues: CASSYSDRGAEKLFF.

V is TRBV30 and J is TRBJ1-6, with D uncertain. Germline lookup yields CDR1 GTSNPN and CDR2 SVGIG (reference sequence). Between the trimmed V and J ends, which lost 4 bases and 7 bases, there was a span of 14 bases. This CDR3 comprises 14 residues. The CDR3 sequence: CAWIGPGGNSPLHF. For the CDR3, the DNA is TGTGCCTGGATTGGTCCCGGAGGAAATTCACCCCTCCACTTT.